Ten or more counts support the clone carrying this T cell receptor (beta chain). The study tagged each TCR cDNA molecule with a unique molecular identifier. MiXCR, applied by TCRdb to the 5' RACE reads, yields one record per CDR3 protein. This sample has tens of thousands of distinct CDR3 sequences, with around 3.3% found just once. Looked up from germline, CDR1 is SGHKS and CDR2 is YYEKEE (reference sequence). There are 16 residues in the CDR3. The V end lost 1 base, the J end lost 0 bases, and 10 bases lay between the germline ends. This sample is part of a study of spatial heterogeneity in lung cancer. Turning to the study itself: Consistently, beta-chain sequences turned up in larger numbers than alpha-chain sequences did.

Specified time point: sample taken at primary tumor resection. Samples came from 65 to 75 TRACERx patients with untreated early-stage lung cancer. The sequenced material consisted of unsorted whole RNA from tumor, nontumor lung or frozen PBMC. The source is a male donor with early-stage non-small cell lung cancer. This specimen was normal lung tissue next to the tumor, taken at surgery. The J gene is TRBJ2-2, the V gene TRBV5-5, with D maybe TRBD1 (5 bases). CDR3 coding DNA: TGTGCCAGCAGCTTGAGTCGACAGACGAACACCGGGGAGCTGTTTTTT. Amino acids: CASSLSRQTNTGELFF.